The TCR beta chain under discussion was sequenced for a study of Graves' ophthalmopathy and Graves' hyperthyroidism. Regarding the study as a whole: Blood repertoires reportedly contained most expanded thyroid clonotypes above 0.001 frequency.

TCR beta CDR3 regions were amplified from RNA transcripts. HTBI primers primed a first-round RT-PCR, and a second-round multiplex PCR followed. TCRdb fed the multiplex PCR reads into MiXCR, producing one record per CDR3 protein. The sample comprises some 750,000 distinct CDR3 sequences, 40% of which are singletons, and approximately 46% rests with the top ten. This CDR3 is 15 amino acids long. V gave up 0 bases and J gave up 4 bases, with 12 bases separating them. CDR1 LNHNV and CDR2 YYDKDF come from the germline V gene (reference sequence). Patients with other autoimmune diseases, uncontrolled infections, pregnancy or lactation were excluded. In its sample, this clonotype was seen many times. Its antigen is not known.

Sequenced material: peripheral blood. The rearrangement uses TRBV15 and TRBJ1-2, with a tentative D call TRBD1 (5 bases). The source is an adult man with Graves' ophthalmopathy. This CDR3 is CATSRDWGKTYGYTF. The CDR3 DNA is TGTGCCACCAGCAGAGATTGGGGGAAAACCTATGGCTACACCTTC.